The clone carrying this TCR beta chain was seen only a few times. Its antigen is undetermined. Prepared libraries of TCR beta cDNA carried unique molecular identifiers. The yield from approximately 1 to 10 million T cells was about 500,000 cDNA molecules in total. TCRdb itself ran the PCR reads through MiXCR, one entry per CDR3 protein. In the table there are more than 350,000 distinct CDR3 sequences, about 40% of which are singletons. The sample is drawn from a study of post-analysis software for immune sequencing data. Study-level background: Included among the disease courses, which were recorded for the cohort, were relapsing-remitting, secondary progressive and progressive-relapsing multiple sclerosis.

V shed 0 bases, J shed 8 bases, and the junction held 6 bases outside the gene matches. This CDR3 is 15 amino acids long. Germline CDR1 is SGHRS and CDR2 is YFSETQ. Broader study findings: Roughly five TRBV segments were more frequent in patients than controls; TRBV5-6, TRBV5-1 and TRBV20-1 belonged to this group. Co-batched samples clustered tightly together by F measure. For normalized Chao1 diversity, multiple sclerosis patients scored significantly lower than controls did.

The origin of this receptor is a girl between 2 and 10 years old with multiple sclerosis. The V and J genes are TRBV5-1 and TRBJ2-1; 9 bases fit TRBD2. The sample was blood. The CDR3 coding sequence is TGCGCCAGCAGCTTGGACGGGACTAGCCGGGATGAGCAGTTCTTC. As protein: CASSLDGTSRDEQFF. Full variable domain (missing parts from reference TRBV5-1 and TRBJ2-1): KAGVTQTPRYLIKTRGQQVTLSCSPISGHRSVSWYQQTPGQGLQFLFEYFSETQRNKGNFPGRFSGRQFSNSRSEMNVSTLELGDSALYLCASSLDGTSRDEQFFGPGTRLTVL.